The 24 T cell receptor beta chains below come from one sample, sequenced in a study of T cell changes during pregnancy in multiple sclerosis. Profiled with immunoSEQ multiplex PCR; TCRdb holds only in-frame clones, not every one. The table has about 40,000 clones, roughly nine tenths seen once; the top ten hold 7.8%. Specimen: CD8+ T cells from peripheral blood mononuclear cells, collected before pregnancy. All receptors come from a female donor with multiple sclerosis, enrolled in a pregnancy study.

The gene calls are TRBV27 and TRBJ1-2; D uncertain. In germline, CDR1 is MNHEY, CDR2 SMNVEV (reference sequence). The ends were cut back, 10 bases at V and 3 bases at J, with 15 bases in the middle. The CDR3 runs to 13 residues. As DNA, the CDR3 is TGTGCCACAACTAACACGCCCTACTATGGCTACACCTTC. It codes for CATTNTPYYGYTF.

This chain uses TRBV2 with TRBJ2-7; 7 positions agree with TRBD2. This CDR3 contains 14 residues. J was trimmed by 5 bases and V by 8 bases; bases with no gene match: 12. Looked up from germline, CDR1 is SNHLY and CDR2 is FYNNEI. DNA of the CDR3: TGTGCCAGCCGGGGAGTAGCGGGTTTACACGAGCAGTACTTC. Protein: CASRGVAGLHEQYF.

The rearrangement links TRBV2 to TRBJ2-1; D may be TRBD1 (6 bases). Germline V gene lookup returns CDR1 SNHLY and CDR2 FYNNEI. V lost 6 bases to trimming and J lost 12 bases, with 30 bases between them. The CDR3 has 17 amino acids. The CDR3 coding sequence is TGTGCCAGCAGCACAACTGCGCGACAGGCCCATACAATGGGGCAGTTCTTC. Amino acid sequence: CASSTTARQAHTMGQFF.

J is TRBJ2-2 and V is TRBV9, with D tentatively TRBD2 (5 bases). The CDR3 totals 14 residues. V gave up 4 bases and J gave up 7 bases, with 14 bases separating them. Looked up from germline, CDR1 is SGDLS and CDR2 is YYNGEE. The CDR3 nucleotides read TGTGCCAGCAGCTACCTTGCTGGAGGCGGGGAGCTGTTTTTT. It encodes CASSYLAGGGELFF. Variable domain in full (rest from reference TRBV9 and TRBJ2-2): DSGVTQTPKHLITATGQRVTLRCSPRSGDLSVYWYQQSLDQGLQFLIQYYNGEERAKGNILERFSAQQFPDLHSELNLSSLELGDSALYFCASSYLAGGGELFFGEGSRLTVL.

The genes are TRBV27 and TRBJ2-7; TRBD1 matches at 7 bases. Germline values: CDR1 MNHEY, CDR2 SMNVEV (reference sequence). V lost 6 bases and J lost 4; bases outside the gene matches: 6. The CDR3 covers 13 residues. CDR3 bases: TGTGCCAGCAGCTTGGGACAGAAGTACGAGCAGTACTTC. This sequence encodes CASSLGQKYEQYF.

The chain couples TRBV7-9 to TRBJ2-7, with TRBD1 matching 10 bases. The CDR3 has 14 amino acids. The V segment lost 5 bases and the J segment 5 bases; nucleotides outside the gene matches: 6. The V gene's germline CDR1 is SEHNR and CDR2 FQNEAQ (reference sequence). The CDR3 loop reads CASSLGQGDDEQYF. CDR3 coding DNA: TGTGCCAGCAGCCTCGGACAGGGGGACGACGAGCAGTACTTC.

The rearrangement uses TRBV19 and TRBJ1-4, with D unresolved. The germline V gene encodes CDR1 LNHDA and CDR2 SQIVND (reference sequence). V was clipped by 3 bases and J by 7 bases, with 9 bases between them. This CDR3 has 13 amino acids. CDR3 bases: TGTGCCAGTAGTATGGGCAGGATTGAAAAACTGTTTTTT. Its protein is CASSMGRIEKLFF.

The gene calls are TRBV30 and TRBJ2-3; D possibly corresponds to TRBD1 (5 bases). From germline, CDR1 is GTSNPN and CDR2 SVGIG (reference sequence). The CDR3 loop spans 12 amino acids. V lost 5 bases, J lost 2 bases, and 8 bases lay in between. CDR3 DNA: TGTGCCTGGGACGGACACACAGATACGCAGTATTTT. It specifies CAWDGHTDTQYF.

The J gene is TRBJ2-1, the V gene TRBV7-6, with 7 bases that match TRBD2. This CDR3 spans 15 amino acids. The V segment lost 4 bases and the J segment 2 bases; nucleotides outside the gene matches: 5. In germline, CDR1 is SGHVS, CDR2 FNYEAQ. CDR3 nucleotide sequence: TGTGCCAGCAGCTGGATGGGAGGGACCTACAATGAGCAGTTCTTC. The encoded protein is CASSWMGGTYNEQFF.

The chain uses TRBV7-9 and TRBJ1-4; TRBD1 is a possible D gene (6 bases). Trimming removed 6 bases from V and 4 bases from J, with 12 bases in between. Germline loops: CDR1 SEHNR, CDR2 FQNEAQ (reference sequence). The CDR3 spans 14 residues. In DNA, the CDR3 is TGTGCCAGCAGACCGGACAGCCTTAATGAAAAACTGTTTTTT. It yields the protein CASRPDSLNEKLFF.

The chain recombines TRBV9 with TRBJ2-1; D possibly corresponds to TRBD2 (6 bases). Trimming cost V 0 bases and J 8 bases, with 15 bases left between them. The CDR3 has 15 amino acids. CDR1 is SGDLS and CDR2 is YYNGEE in the germline V gene. The CDR3 sequence is CASSVDGSNNDEQFF. The CDR3 DNA sequence: TGTGCCAGCAGCGTAGACGGGAGCAACAACGATGAGCAGTTCTTC.

The J gene is TRBJ2-1, the V gene TRBV13; tentatively, D is TRBD2 (6 bases). Trimming took off 1 base at V and 5 bases at J, with 15 bases between the two ends. CDR3 length: 16 amino acids. Looked up from germline, CDR1 is PRHDT and CDR2 is FYEKMQ (reference sequence). Written as DNA, the CDR3 is TGTGCCAGCAGCTTAGCGGGGACTTCGAGCAACAATGAGCAGTTCTTC. Protein: CASSLAGTSSNNEQFF.

This clone was picked up a small number of times. J is TRBJ1-1 and V is TRBV7-9; D ambiguous. The CDR3 consists of 13 residues. The V end was cut by 3 bases, the J end by 3 bases, with 8 bases between. From germline, CDR1 is SEHNR and CDR2 FQNEAQ (reference sequence). CDR3 bases: TGTGCCAGCAGCTTTAACACCTACACTGAAGCTTTCTTT. Translating gives CASSFNTYTEAFF.

V gene TRBV9 combines with J gene TRBJ1-2, with TRBD1 identical over 10 bases. The CDR3 length is 15 residues. Germline V lookup: CDR1 SGDLS, CDR2 YYNGEE. V lost 3 bases and J lost 8; bases outside the gene matches: 10. The CDR3 nucleotides read TGTGCCAGCAGCGCCCCGGGACAGGGGTCTCACGGCTACACCTTC. It specifies CASSAPGQGSHGYTF.

This clone was observed a handful of times. This chain joins TRBV7-9 and TRBJ2-7; the D gene is possibly TRBD1 (6 bases). There are 17 residues in the CDR3. The germline V and J ends were trimmed by 2 bases and 2 bases, with 19 bases remaining between them. CDR1 and CDR2 (germline): SEHNR, FQNEAQ (reference sequence). The CDR3 DNA follows: TGTGCCAGCAGCTTAATCCCAACAGGCCAGGGGACCTACGAGCAGTACTTC. Residues: CASSLIPTGQGTYEQYF.

The gene calls are TRBV7-6 and TRBJ2-1, with D maybe TRBD2 (6 bases). The CDR3 totals 16 residues. Trimming removed 4 bases at V and 0 bases at J, with 13 bases between. Germline V gives CDR1 SGHVS, CDR2 FNYEAQ. The CDR3 sequence: CASSSPGGSSYNEQFF. CDR3 DNA: TGTGCCAGCAGCTCGCCTGGAGGGAGCTCCTACAATGAGCAGTTCTTC. The entire variable domain, with the rest obtained from reference TRBV7-6 and TRBJ2-1, is as follows: GAGVSQSPRYKVTKRGQDVALRCDPISGHVSLYWYRQALGQGPEFLTYFNYEAQQDKSGLPNDRFSAERPEGSISTLTIQRTEQRDSAMYRCASSSPGGSSYNEQFFGPGTRLTVL.

V usage is TRBV9 and J usage is TRBJ2-7; TRBD1 matches at 8 bases. There are 15 residues in the CDR3. Germline V gene sequence: CDR1 SGDLS, CDR2 YYNGEE. With V trimmed by 4 bases and J by 5 bases, 11 bases remained unmatched. CDR3 residues: CASSPRTGLGNEQYF. CDR3 nucleotides: TGTGCCAGCAGCCCCCGGACAGGGTTGGGGAACGAGCAGTACTTC.

The chain employs TRBV21-1 and TRBJ2-1; no check of the table's D call, TRBD1, against the DNA was made. TRBV21-1 is given as a pseudogene. The CDR3 length is 16 residues. This CDR3 reads CASSRSRVPAYNEQFF. CDR3 nucleotides: TGTGCCAGCAGTAGATCCAGGGTCCCTGCCTACAATGAGCAGTTCTTC.

By share, this clone ranks as medium-sized (0.01 to 0.1%). V is TRBV11-2 and J is TRBJ2-7; the match to TRBD1 covers 9 bases. This CDR3 spans 14 amino acids. The V gene's germline CDR1 is SGHAT and CDR2 FQNNGV. Trimming removed 4 bases from V and 2 bases from J; junction bases left unmatched: 3. CDR3: CASSYGQGPYEQYF. CDR3 DNA sequence: TGTGCCAGCAGCTATGGACAGGGGCCCTACGAGCAGTACTTC.

This clone was counted a few times. The V and J genes are TRBV6-6 and TRBJ1-1, with D unresolved. CDR3 length: 14 residues. Germline loops: CDR1 MNHNY, CDR2 SVGAGI (reference sequence). Between the trimmed V and J ends, which lost 8 bases and 1 base, there was a span of 14 bases. CDR3 residues: CASGVIRPNTEAFF. In DNA form, the CDR3 reads TGTGCCAGCGGAGTAATTAGACCGAACACTGAAGCTTTCTTT.

The V call is TRBV7-8, the J call TRBJ2-5; weak D call: TRBD2 (6 bases). The CDR3 has 14 amino acids. Germline V lookup: CDR1 SGHVS, CDR2 FQNEAQ. Trimming shortened V by 4 bases and J by 7 bases, and 16 bases separated the two germline ends. The CDR3 DNA reads as TGTGCCAGCAGCTATAGAGGAGGAGGGAGGACCCAGTACTTC. It codes for CASSYRGGGRTQYF.

This chain links TRBV27 with TRBJ2-1, with unresolved D. Germline V gene sequence: CDR1 MNHEY, CDR2 SMNVEV (reference sequence). Trimming removed 4 bases at V and 7 bases at J, with 5 bases between. The CDR3 consists of 11 residues. CDR3 sequence reads: CASSSGNEQFF. DNA for the CDR3: TGTGCCAGCAGTTCGGGTAATGAGCAGTTCTTC.

The gene calls are TRBV27 and TRBJ1-2; D perhaps matches TRBD1 (5 bases). V was clipped by 3 bases and J by 3 bases, with 11 bases between them. The germline V gene encodes CDR1 MNHEY and CDR2 SMNVEV (reference sequence). This CDR3 region has 14 residues. CDR3 region: CASSLGGGDYGYTF. CDR3 nucleotides: TGTGCCAGCAGTTTGGGGGGAGGAGACTATGGCTACACCTTC.

This rearrangement joins TRBV7-2 to TRBJ2-6, with D maybe TRBD2 (5 bases). V lost 5 bases to trimming and J lost 5 bases, with 13 bases between them. Germline CDR1 reads SGHTA; CDR2 reads FQGNSA. The CDR3 runs to 15 residues. Here the CDR3 DNA reads TGTGCCAGCAGCCGTGAGGGCAGCTGGGCCAACGTCCTGACTTTC. Encoded protein: CASSREGSWANVLTF.